This T cell receptor beta chain was retrieved from a study of blood T cell repertoires in COVID-19. The wider study: The analysed material was cDNA or gDNA that came from T cells, B-cell-depleted T cells, or PBMCs.

Germline CDR1 and CDR2: KGHSH and LQKENI. The V end lost 4 bases, the J end lost 1 base, and 16 bases lay between the germline ends. This CDR3 has 16 amino acids. Original data processing: Nucleated cell counts were estimated from reference gene primer amplification. Here immunoSEQ multiplex PCR was the method, and the copy in TCRdb shows in-frame clones only, minus some. Clone size and V and J calls were adopted from that table, with D and trimming inferred from the DNA. The repertoire includes under 400,000 clones, 90% of them detected once, and 6.5% to 8% sits in the top ten. This clone was seen a handful of times.

The receptor was isolated from a man aged 18 to 35 with active or convalescent COVID-19. This chain uses TRBV18 with TRBJ1-1, with a possible D match to TRBD1 (6 bases). Sequencing used peripheral blood. The CDR3 spells CASSRTTGTTNTEAFF. CDR3 bases: TGTGCCAGCTCACGAACCACTGGGACAACGAACACTGAAGCTTTCTTT. The variable domain in full, with the rest retrieved from reference TRBV18 and TRBJ1-1, is NAGVMQNPRHLVRRRGQEARLRCSPMKGHSHVYWYRQLPEEGLKFMVYLQKENIIDESGMPKERFSAEFPKEGPSILRIQQVVRGDSAAYFCASSRTTGTTNTEAFFGQGTRLTVV.